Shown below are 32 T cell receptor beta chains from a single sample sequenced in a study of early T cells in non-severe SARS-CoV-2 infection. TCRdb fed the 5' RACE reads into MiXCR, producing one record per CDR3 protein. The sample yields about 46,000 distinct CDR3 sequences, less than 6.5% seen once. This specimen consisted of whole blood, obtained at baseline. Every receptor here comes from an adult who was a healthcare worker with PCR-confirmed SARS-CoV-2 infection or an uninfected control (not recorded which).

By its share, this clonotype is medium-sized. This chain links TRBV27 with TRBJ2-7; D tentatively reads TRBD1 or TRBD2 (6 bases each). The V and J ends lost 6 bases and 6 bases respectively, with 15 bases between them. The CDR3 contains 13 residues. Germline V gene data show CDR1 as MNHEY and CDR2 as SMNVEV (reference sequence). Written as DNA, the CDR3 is TGTGCCAGCAGGACGGGGGCTGTCAGCGAGCAGTACTTC. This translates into CASRTGAVSEQYF.

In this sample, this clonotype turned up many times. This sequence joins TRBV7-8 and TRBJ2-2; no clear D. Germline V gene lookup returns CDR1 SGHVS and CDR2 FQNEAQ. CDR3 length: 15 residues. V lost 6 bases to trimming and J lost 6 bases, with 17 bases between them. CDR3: CASRVLRETAGELFF. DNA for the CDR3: TGTGCCAGCAGGGTACTCAGAGAGACCGCCGGGGAGCTGTTTTTT.

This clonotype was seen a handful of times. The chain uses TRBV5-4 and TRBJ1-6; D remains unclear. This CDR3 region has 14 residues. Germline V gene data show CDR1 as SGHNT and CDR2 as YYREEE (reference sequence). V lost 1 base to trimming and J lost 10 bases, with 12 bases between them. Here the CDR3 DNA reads TGTGCCAGCAGCTTGAGGAACGAAGGATCACCCCTCCACTTT. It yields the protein CASSLRNEGSPLHF.

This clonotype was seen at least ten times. The CDR3 is CASSLASGSHNEQFF. The DNA of the CDR3 is TGCGCCAGCAGCTTGGCTAGCGGGAGCCACAATGAGCAGTTCTTC. The chain links TRBV5-1 to TRBJ2-1; 10 nucleotides line up with TRBD2. The length of the CDR3 is 15 residues. Germline loops: CDR1 SGHRS, CDR2 YFSETQ. The ends lost 0 bases at V and 5 bases at J; junction bases unmatched: 2.

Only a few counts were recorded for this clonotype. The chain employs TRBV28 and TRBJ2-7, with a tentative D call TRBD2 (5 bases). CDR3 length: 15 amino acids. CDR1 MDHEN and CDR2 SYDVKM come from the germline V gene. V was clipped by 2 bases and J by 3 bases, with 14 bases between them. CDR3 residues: CASSLGLNLNYEQYF. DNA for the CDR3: TGTGCCAGCAGTTTAGGACTGAATTTAAACTACGAGCAGTACTTC.

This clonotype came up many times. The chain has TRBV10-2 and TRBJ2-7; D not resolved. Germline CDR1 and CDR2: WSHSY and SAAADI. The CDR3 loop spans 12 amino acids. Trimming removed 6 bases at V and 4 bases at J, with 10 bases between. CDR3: CASSDDMYEQYF. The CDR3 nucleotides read TGCGCCAGCAGCGATGATATGTACGAGCAGTACTTC.

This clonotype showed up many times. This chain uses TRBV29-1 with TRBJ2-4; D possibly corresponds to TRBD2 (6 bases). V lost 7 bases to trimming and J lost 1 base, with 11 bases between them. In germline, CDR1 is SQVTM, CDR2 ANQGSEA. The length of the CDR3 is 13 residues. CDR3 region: CSAGLLAKNIQYF. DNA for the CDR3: TGCAGCGCGGGACTGCTGGCCAAAAACATTCAGTACTTC.

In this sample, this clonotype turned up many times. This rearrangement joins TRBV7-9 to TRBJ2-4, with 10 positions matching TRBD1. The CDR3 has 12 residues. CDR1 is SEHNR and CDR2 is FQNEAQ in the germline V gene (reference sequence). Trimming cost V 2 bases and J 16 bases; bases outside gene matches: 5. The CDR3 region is CASSLSDRGVYF. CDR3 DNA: TGTGCCAGCAGCTTATCGGACAGGGGGGTATACTTC.

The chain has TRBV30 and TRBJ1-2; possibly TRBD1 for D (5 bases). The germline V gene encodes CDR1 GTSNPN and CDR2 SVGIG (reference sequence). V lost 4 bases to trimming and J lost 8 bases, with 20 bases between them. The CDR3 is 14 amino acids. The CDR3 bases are TGTGCCTGGACGCCCCATGGGACCCAAAACGGCTACACCTTC. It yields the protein CAWTPHGTQNGYTF.

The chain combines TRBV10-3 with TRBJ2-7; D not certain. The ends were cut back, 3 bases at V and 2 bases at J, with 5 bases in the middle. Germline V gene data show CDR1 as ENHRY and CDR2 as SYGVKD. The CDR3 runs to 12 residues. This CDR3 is CAISEGPYEQYF. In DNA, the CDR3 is TGTGCCATCAGTGAAGGGCCCTACGAGCAGTACTTC.

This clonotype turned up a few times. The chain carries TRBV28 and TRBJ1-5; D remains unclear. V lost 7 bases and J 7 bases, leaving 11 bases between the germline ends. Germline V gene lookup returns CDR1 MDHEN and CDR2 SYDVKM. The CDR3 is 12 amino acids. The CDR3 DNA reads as TGTGCCAGCAATGGGGTCGGACAGCCCCAGCATTTT. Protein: CASNGVGQPQHF.

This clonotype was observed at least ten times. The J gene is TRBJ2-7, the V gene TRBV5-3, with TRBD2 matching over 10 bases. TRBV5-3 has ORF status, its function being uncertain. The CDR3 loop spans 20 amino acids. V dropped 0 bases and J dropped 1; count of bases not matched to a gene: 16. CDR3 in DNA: TGTGCCAGAAGCTTGGCTCGATTCGGTGGAACTAGCGGGGCTTCCTACGAGCAGTACTTC. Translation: CARSLARFGGTSGASYEQYF.

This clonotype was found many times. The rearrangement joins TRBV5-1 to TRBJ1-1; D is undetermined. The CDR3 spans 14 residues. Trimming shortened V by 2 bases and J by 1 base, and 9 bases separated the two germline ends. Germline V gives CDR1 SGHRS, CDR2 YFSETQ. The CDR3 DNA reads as TGCGCCAGCAGCTTAACCGCTCAGAACACTGAAGCTTTCTTT. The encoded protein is CASSLTAQNTEAFF. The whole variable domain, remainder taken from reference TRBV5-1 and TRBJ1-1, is KAGVTQTPRYLIKTRGQQVTLSCSPISGHRSVSWYQQTPGQGLQFLFEYFSETQRNKGNFPGRFSGRQFSNSRSEMNVSTLELGDSALYLCASSLTAQNTEAFFGQGTRLTVV.

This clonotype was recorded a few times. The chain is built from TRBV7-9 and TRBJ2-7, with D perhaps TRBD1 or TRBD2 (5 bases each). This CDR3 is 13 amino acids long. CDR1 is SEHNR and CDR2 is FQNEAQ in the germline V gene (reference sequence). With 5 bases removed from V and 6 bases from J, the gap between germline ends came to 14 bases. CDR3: CASSTNLRGEQYF. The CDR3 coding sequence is TGTGCCAGCAGCACCAATTTGAGGGGCGAGCAGTACTTC. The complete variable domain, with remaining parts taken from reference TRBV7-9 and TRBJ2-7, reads DTGVSQNPRHKITKRGQNVTFRCDPISEHNRLYWYRQTLGQGPEFLTYFQNEAQLEKSRLLSDRFSAERPKGSFSTLEIQRTEQGDSAMYLCASSTNLRGEQYFGPGTRLTVT.

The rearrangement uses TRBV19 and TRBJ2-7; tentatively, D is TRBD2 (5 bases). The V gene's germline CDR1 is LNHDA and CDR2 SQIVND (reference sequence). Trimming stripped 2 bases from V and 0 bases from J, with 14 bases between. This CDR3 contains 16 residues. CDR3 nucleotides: TGTGCCAGTAGTATACGGGGAGTTTCCCACTCCTACGAGCAGTACTTC. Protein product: CASSIRGVSHSYEQYF.

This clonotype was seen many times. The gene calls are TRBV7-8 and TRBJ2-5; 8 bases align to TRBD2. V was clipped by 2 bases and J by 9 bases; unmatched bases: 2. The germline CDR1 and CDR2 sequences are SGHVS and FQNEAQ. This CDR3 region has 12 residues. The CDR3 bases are TGTGCCAGCAGCTTACCGGGGGGGCCCCAGTACTTC. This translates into CASSLPGGPQYF.

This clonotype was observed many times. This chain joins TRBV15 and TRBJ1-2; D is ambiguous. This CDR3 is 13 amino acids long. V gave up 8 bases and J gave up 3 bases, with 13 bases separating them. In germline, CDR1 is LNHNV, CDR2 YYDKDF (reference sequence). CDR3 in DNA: TGTGCCACCTCGCACCGGGGTGACTATGGCTACACCTTC. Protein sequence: CATSHRGDYGYTF.

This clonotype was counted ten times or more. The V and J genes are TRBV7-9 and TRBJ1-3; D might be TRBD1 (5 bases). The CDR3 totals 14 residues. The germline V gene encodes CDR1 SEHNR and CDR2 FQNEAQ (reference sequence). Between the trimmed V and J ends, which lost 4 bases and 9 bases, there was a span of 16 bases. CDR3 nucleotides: TGTGCCAGCAGCTCGCTAAGGGGATGGCCCACCATATATTTT. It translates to CASSSLRGWPTIYF. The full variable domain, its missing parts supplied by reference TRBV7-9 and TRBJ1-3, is DTGVSQNPRHKITKRGQNVTFRCDPISEHNRLYWYRQTLGQGPEFLTYFQNEAQLEKSRLLSDRFSAERPKGSFSTLEIQRTEQGDSAMYLCASSSLRGWPTIYFGEGSWLTVV.

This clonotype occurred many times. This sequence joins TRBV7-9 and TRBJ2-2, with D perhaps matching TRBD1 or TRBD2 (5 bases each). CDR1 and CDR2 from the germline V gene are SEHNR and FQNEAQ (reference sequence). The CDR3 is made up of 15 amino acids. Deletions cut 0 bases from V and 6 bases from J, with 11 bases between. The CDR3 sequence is CASSLARGVAGELFF. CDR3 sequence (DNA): TGTGCCAGCAGCTTAGCAAGGGGAGTTGCCGGGGAGCTGTTTTTT.

The chain's CDR3 is CASSPQDSGANVLTF. The DNA for the CDR3 is TGTGCCAGCAGCCCCCAGGACTCTGGGGCCAACGTCCTGACTTTC. The chain employs TRBV14 and TRBJ2-6, with D hard to call. Trimming shortened V by 4 bases and J by 0 bases, and 7 bases separated the two germline ends. The CDR3 runs 15 residues. Per germline, CDR1 SGHDN and CDR2 FVKESK.

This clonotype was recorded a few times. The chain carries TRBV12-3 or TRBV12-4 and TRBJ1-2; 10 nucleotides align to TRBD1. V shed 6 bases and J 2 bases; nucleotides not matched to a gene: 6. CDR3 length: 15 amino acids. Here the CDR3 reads CASRLRQGANYGYTF. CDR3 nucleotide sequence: TGTGCCAGCAGACTTAGACAGGGGGCAAACTATGGCTACACCTTC.

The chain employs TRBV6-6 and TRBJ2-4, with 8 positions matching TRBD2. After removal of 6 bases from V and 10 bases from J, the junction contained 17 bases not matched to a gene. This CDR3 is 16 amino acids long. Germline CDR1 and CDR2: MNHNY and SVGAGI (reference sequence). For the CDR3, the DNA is TGTGCCAGCAGCTCTCAAAGGGCGGGAGGCCTCCAGATTCAGTACTTC. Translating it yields CASSSQRAGGLQIQYF.

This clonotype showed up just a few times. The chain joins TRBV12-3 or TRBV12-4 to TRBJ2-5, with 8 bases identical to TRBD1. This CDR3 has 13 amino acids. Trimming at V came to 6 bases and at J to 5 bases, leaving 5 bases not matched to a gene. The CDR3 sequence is CASRRTGRETQYF. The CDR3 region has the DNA TGTGCCAGCAGGAGGACAGGGAGGGAGACCCAGTACTTC.

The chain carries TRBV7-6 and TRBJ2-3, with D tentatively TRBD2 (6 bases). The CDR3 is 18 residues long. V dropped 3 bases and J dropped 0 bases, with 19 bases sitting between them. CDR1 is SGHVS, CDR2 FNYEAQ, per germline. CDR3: CASSFGAGVDVSTDTQYF. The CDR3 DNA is TGTGCCAGCAGCTTTGGAGCGGGCGTCGACGTTAGCACAGATACGCAGTATTTT. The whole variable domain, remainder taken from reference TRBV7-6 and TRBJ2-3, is GAGVSQSPRYKVTKRGQDVALRCDPISGHVSLYWYRQALGQGPEFLTYFNYEAQQDKSGLPNDRFSAERPEGSISTLTIQRTEQRDSAMYRCASSFGAGVDVSTDTQYFGPGTRLTVL.

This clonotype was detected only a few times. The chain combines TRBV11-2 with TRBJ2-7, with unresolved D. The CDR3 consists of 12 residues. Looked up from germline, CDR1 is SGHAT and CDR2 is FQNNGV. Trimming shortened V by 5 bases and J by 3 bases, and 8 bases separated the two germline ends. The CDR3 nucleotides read TGTGCCAGCAGCCTGGCTCTCTACGAGCAGTACTTC. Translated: CASSLALYEQYF. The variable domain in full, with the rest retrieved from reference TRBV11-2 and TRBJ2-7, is EAGVAQSPRYKIIEKRQSVAFWCNPISGHATLYWYQQILGQGPKLLIQFQNNGVVDDSQLPKDRFSAERLKGVDSTLKIQPAKLEDSAVYLCASSLALYEQYFGPGTRLTVT.

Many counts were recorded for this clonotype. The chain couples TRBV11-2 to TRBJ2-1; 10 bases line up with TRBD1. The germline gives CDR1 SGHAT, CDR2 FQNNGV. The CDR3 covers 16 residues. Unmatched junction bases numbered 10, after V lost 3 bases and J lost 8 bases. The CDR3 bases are TGTGCCAGCAGCTTGACAGGGGGCGCGGACTATCATGAGCAGTTCTTC. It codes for CASSLTGGADYHEQFF.

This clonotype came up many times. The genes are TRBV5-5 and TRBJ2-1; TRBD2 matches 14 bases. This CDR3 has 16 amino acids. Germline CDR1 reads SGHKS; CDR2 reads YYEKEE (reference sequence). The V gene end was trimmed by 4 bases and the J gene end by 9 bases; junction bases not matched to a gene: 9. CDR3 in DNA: TGTGCCAGCAGCGTACAGGGACTAGCGGGAGTCAGTGAGCAGTTCTTC. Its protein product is CASSVQGLAGVSEQFF.

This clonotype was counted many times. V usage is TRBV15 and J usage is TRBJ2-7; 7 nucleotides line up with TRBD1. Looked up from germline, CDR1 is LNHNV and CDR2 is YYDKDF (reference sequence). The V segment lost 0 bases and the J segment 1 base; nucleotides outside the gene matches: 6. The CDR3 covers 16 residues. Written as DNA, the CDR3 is TGTGCCACCAGCAGAGATCGAGGGGGCGCGTCCTACGAGCAGTACTTC. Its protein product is CATSRDRGGASYEQYF.

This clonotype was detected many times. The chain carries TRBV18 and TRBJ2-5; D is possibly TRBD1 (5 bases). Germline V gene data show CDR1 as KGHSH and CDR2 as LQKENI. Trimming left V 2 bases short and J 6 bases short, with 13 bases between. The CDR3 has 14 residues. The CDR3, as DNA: TGTGCCAGCTCACCAAACCAGGGCATGCAGACCCAGTACTTC. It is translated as CASSPNQGMQTQYF.

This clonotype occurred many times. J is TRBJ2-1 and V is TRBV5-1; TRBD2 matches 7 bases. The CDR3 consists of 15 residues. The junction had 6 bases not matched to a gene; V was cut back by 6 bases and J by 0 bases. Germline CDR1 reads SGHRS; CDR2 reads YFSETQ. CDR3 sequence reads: CASTLGGGSYNEQFF. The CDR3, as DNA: TGCGCCAGCACCCTGGGGGGGGGCTCCTACAATGAGCAGTTCTTC.

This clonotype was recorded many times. The CDR3 DNA follows: TGTGCCAGCAGCCCGGGCCGTGGGGAAAATCAGCCCCAGCATTTT. It encodes CASSPGRGENQPQHF. The rearrangement joins TRBV7-6 to TRBJ1-5, with D unclear. Looked up from germline, CDR1 is SGHVS and CDR2 is FNYEAQ. The CDR3 consists of 15 residues. With 5 bases removed from V and 4 bases from J, the gap between germline ends came to 15 bases.

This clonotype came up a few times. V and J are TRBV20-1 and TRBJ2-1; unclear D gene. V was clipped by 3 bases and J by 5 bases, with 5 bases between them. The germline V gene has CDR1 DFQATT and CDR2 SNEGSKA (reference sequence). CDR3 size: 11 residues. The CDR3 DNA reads TGCAGTGCTAGTACCCACAATGAGCAGTTCTTC. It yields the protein CSASTHNEQFF.